The 9 T cell receptor beta chains listed next were all sequenced from one sample in a study of cytomegalovirus exposure and HLA in healthy donors. PCR was performed using 60 Vbeta and 13 Jbeta primers. Profiled with immunoSEQ multiplex PCR; TCRdb holds only in-frame clones, not every one. The data show 80,000 to 100,000 clones, with around 73% seen just once and 1.2% held by the top ten. Sample: PBMCs. The receptors derive from a female donor in good health and CMV-seronegative.

The table lists this clone with a count of one. This chain joins TRBV19 and TRBJ1-1, with D possibly TRBD1 on 5 matching bases. The CDR3 contains 14 residues. Per germline, CDR1 LNHDA and CDR2 SQIVND (reference sequence). V lost 5 bases, J lost 6 bases, and 16 bases lay in between. CDR3 sequence: CASSPSSGYPEAFF. In nucleotides, the CDR3 is TGTGCCAGTAGTCCCAGTTCAGGGTACCCTGAAGCTTTCTTT. The entire variable domain, with the rest obtained from reference TRBV19 and TRBJ1-1, is as follows: DGGITQSPKYLFRKEGQNVTLSCEQNLNHDAMYWYRQDPGQGLRLIYYSQIVNDFQKGDIAEGYSVSREKKESFPLTVTSAQKNPTAFYLCASSPSSGYPEAFFGQGTRLTVV.

J is TRBJ2-1 and V is TRBV19; 7 bases align to TRBD2. The CDR3 has 15 residues. V shed 6 bases, J shed 7 bases, and the junction held 12 bases outside the gene matches. Germline-derived CDR1 and CDR2 are LNHDA and SQIVND (reference sequence). The DNA of the CDR3 is TGTGCCAGTAGGCCGGTGGGGGGAGGGGATAATGAGCAGTTCTTC. This encodes CASRPVGGGDNEQFF.

The chain links TRBV7-8 to TRBJ1-5, with D perhaps TRBD1 (5 bases). V was cut by 5 bases and J by 5 bases, with 7 bases left in between. Germline V gene lookup returns CDR1 SGHVS and CDR2 FQNEAQ. This CDR3 region has 12 residues. The CDR3 nucleotides are TGTGCCAGCAGCCCGGGGGATCAGCCCCAGCATTTT. Translation: CASSPGDQPQHF.

The chain links TRBV10-3 to TRBJ1-4; D uncertain. Trimming left V 3 bases short and J 13 bases short, with 15 bases between. From germline, CDR1 is ENHRY and CDR2 SYGVKD. The CDR3 is made up of 13 amino acids. In DNA form, the CDR3 reads TGTGCCATCAGTGATCCAGTGCAGGTCAGACTGTTTTTT. Its translation is CAISDPVQVRLFF.

The chain uses TRBV4-1 and TRBJ1-5; 8 nucleotides line up with TRBD1. The CDR3 is 15 amino acids. J was trimmed by 5 bases and V by 1 base; bases with no gene match: 4. CDR1 is MGHRA and CDR2 is YSYEKL in the germline V gene. CDR3 loop: CASSQGQGIYQPQHF. DNA of the CDR3: TGCGCCAGCAGCCAAGGACAGGGGATCTATCAGCCCCAGCATTTT.

This chain joins TRBV6-6 and TRBJ2-1, with 8 bases fitting TRBD1. Germline assignment: CDR1 MNHNY and CDR2 SVGAGI (reference sequence). V shed 2 bases, J shed 4 bases, and the junction held 4 bases outside the gene matches. The CDR3 covers 15 residues. The CDR3 nucleotides are TGTGCCAGCAGTTACGGGCAGGGGGCATACAATGAGCAGTTCTTC. Its translation: CASSYGQGAYNEQFF.

The gene calls are TRBV2 and TRBJ2-1, with 9 positions matching TRBD1. Germline V CDR1 and CDR2: SNHLY, FYNNEI. There are 13 residues in the CDR3. V lost 11 bases to trimming and J lost 5 bases; unmatched junction nucleotides: 7. The CDR3 sequence is CAGVGTGHNEQFF. DNA of the CDR3: TGTGCCGGGGTAGGGACAGGGCACAATGAGCAGTTCTTC.

The chain couples TRBV4-3 to TRBJ2-1, with 9 bases that match TRBD1. The V segment lost 4 bases and the J segment 7 bases; nucleotides outside the gene matches: 8. The CDR3 extends over 15 amino acids. The germline V gene has CDR1 LGHNA and CDR2 YSLEER. Written as DNA, the CDR3 is TGCGCCAGCAGCCCCTTGACAGGGGGTGGGAATGAGCAGTTCTTC. Translating gives CASSPLTGGGNEQFF.

V and J are TRBV19 and TRBJ2-3; the match to TRBD2 covers 13 bases. J gave up 0 bases and V 2 bases, and 5 bases lay outside the gene matches. This CDR3 has 18 amino acids. Germline V gene data show CDR1 as LNHDA and CDR2 as SQIVND (reference sequence). CDR3 DNA: TGTGCCAGTAGTATAAGGACTAGCGGGAGATGGAGCACAGATACGCAGTATTTT. Translation: CASSIRTSGRWSTDTQYF.